The rows below give T cell receptor beta chains drawn from one sample of a study of a mutant IDH1 vaccine in newly diagnosed glioma. Generated by immunoSEQ multiplex PCR, the TCRdb table keeps only in-frame clones and is missing some. The sample carries approximately 60,000 clones, around 83% recorded once. No cognate antigen is known for these TCRs. The sample here was PBMCs, taken from a glioma patient whose treatment included an IDH1 peptide vaccine. These receptors were obtained from a man in his thirties or forties with glioma. Each CDR3 is given with its conserved first and last residue. Clone sizes are given selectively: once, few, many, or a class where the clone is expanded.

J gene: TRBJ1-5
V gene: TRBV15
clone size: .
CDR3 protein: CATSRERGSGNQPQHF

J gene: TRBJ1-2
V gene: TRBV5-5
clone size: .
CDR3 protein: CASSLVFGGRSYGYTF

J gene: TRBJ1-4
V gene: TRBV5-4
clone size: .
CDR3 protein: CASSFGGTVQRGEKLFF

J gene: TRBJ2-3
V gene: TRBV13
clone size: .
CDR3 protein: CASSSLLWLISTDTQYF

J gene: TRBJ1-5
V gene: TRBV2
clone size: .
CDR3 protein: CASRPGLTNQPQHF

J gene: TRBJ2-3
V gene: TRBV29-1
clone size: .
CDR3 protein: CSVDLAGETTDTQYF

J gene: TRBJ1-1
V gene: TRBV7-7
clone size: .
CDR3 protein: CASSIDRNTEAFF

J gene: TRBJ2-2
V gene: TRBV2
clone size: .
CDR3 protein: CATLRAGLTGELFF

J gene: TRBJ1-6
V gene: TRBV18
clone size: .
CDR3 protein: CASSPPGRLNSPLHF

J gene: TRBJ1-1
V gene: TRBV5-1
clone size: once
CDR3 protein: CASSQGPAGGNTEAFF

J gene: TRBJ1-5
V gene: TRBV19
clone size: few
CDR3 protein: CASSIRQEQPQHF

J gene: TRBJ2-5
V gene: TRBV29-1
clone size: .
CDR3 protein: CSVRKASVETQYF

J gene: TRBJ1-3
V gene: TRBV11-2
clone size: .
CDR3 protein: CASSLVGRVSGNTIYF

J gene: TRBJ1-5
V gene: TRBV6-6
clone size: .
CDR3 protein: CASSYSPPGGGQPQHF

J gene: TRBJ2-7
V gene: TRBV5-6
clone size: .
CDR3 protein: CASSHRDSPTHEQYF

J gene: TRBJ1-1
V gene: TRBV9
clone size: few
CDR3 protein: CASSRILLQGARNTEAFF

J gene: TRBJ2-5
V gene: TRBV5-1
clone size: few
CDR3 protein: CASSYQPLQETQYF

J gene: TRBJ2-3
V gene: TRBV19
clone size: .
CDR3 protein: CASRSPGTTRRNTQYF

J gene: TRBJ2-5
V gene: TRBV18
clone size: .
CDR3 protein: CATGGEIQETQYF

J gene: TRBJ2-2
V gene: TRBV29-1
clone size: .
CDR3 protein: CSVDRGLANTGELFF

J gene: TRBJ1-2
V gene: TRBV12-5
clone size: .
CDR3 protein: CASGGTRGYNYGYTF

J gene: TRBJ1-2
V gene: TRBV5-1
clone size: .
CDR3 protein: CASSYEPTGGANYGYTF

J gene: TRBJ2-7
V gene: TRBV12-5
clone size: .
CDR3 protein: CASGLGRTETYEQYF

J gene: TRBJ1-1
V gene: TRBV11-2
clone size: .
CDR3 protein: CASARLTTEAFF

J gene: TRBJ1-5
V gene: TRBV2
clone size: .
CDR3 protein: CASSVGQGNQPQHF

J gene: TRBJ1-5
V gene: TRBV19
clone size: .
CDR3 protein: CASSIPAGGPRLPQHF

J gene: TRBJ2-2
V gene: TRBV4-1
clone size: .
CDR3 protein: CASSLGGTNTGELFF

J gene: TRBJ1-1
V gene: TRBV5-1
clone size: .
CDR3 protein: CASSPTARNTEAFF

J gene: TRBJ2-7
V gene: TRBV10-1
clone size: .
CDR3 protein: CASSGSGESSYEQYF

J gene: TRBJ2-7
V gene: TRBV5-1
clone size: .
CDR3 protein: CASSSGQGFLHEQYF

J gene: TRBJ2-3
V gene: TRBV7-9
clone size: .
CDR3 protein: CASSLASGQTDTQYF

J gene: TRBJ2-5
V gene: TRBV6-5
clone size: .
CDR3 protein: CASSYFGGDQETQYF

J gene: TRBJ2-1
V gene: TRBV6-1
clone size: few
CDR3 protein: CASSELRLAGGDEQFF

J gene: TRBJ1-2
V gene: TRBV7-2
clone size: .
CDR3 protein: CASSLGPSLNYGYTF

J gene: TRBJ2-3
V gene: TRBV5-1
clone size: .
CDR3 protein: CASNNRQYTDTQYF